These 12 T cell receptor beta chains came from one sample sequenced in a study of blood T cell repertoires in COVID-19. Only in-frame clones appear in the TCRdb table, and some are missing; sequencing was by immunoSEQ multiplex PCR. The sample includes 60,000 to 70,000 clones, roughly 85% seen only once; the top ten take over 40%. The specimen was peripheral blood. The receptors shown here come from a human donor in a cohort sampled during active COVID-19.

V gene TRBV5-6 combines with J gene TRBJ2-7, with D tentatively TRBD2 (6 bases). The V end was cut by 3 bases, the J end by 7 bases, with 20 bases between. The CDR3 has 15 amino acids. Germline loops: CDR1 SGHDT, CDR2 YYEEEE. The CDR3 is CASSSLGTPIGEQYF. CDR3 DNA: TGTGCCAGCAGCTCCCTTGGGACTCCTATCGGGGAGCAGTACTTC.

The chain combines TRBV19 with TRBJ2-5; 7 nucleotides align to TRBD2. Germline V gene sequence: CDR1 LNHDA, CDR2 SQIVND (reference sequence). The V and J ends lost 6 bases and 5 bases, in that order; junction bases with no gene match: 9. This CDR3 has 14 amino acids. In DNA, the CDR3 is TGTGCCAGTAGCGGCGGGGGTACCTCGGAGACCCAGTACTTC. It is translated as CASSGGGTSETQYF. Full variable domain (remainder filled in from reference TRBV19 and TRBJ2-5): DGGITQSPKYLFRKEGQNVTLSCEQNLNHDAMYWYRQDPGQGLRLIYYSQIVNDFQKGDIAEGYSVSREKKESFPLTVTSAQKNPTAFYLCASSGGGTSETQYFGPGTRLLVL.

CDR3 DNA sequence: TGTGCCAGCAGGACGAGCGGGGGGGCCATAGGGAATGAGCAGTTCTTC. Its translation: CASRTSGGAIGNEQFF. This rearrangement joins TRBV28 to TRBJ2-1; 10 bases map to TRBD2. This CDR3 contains 16 residues. In germline, CDR1 is MDHEN, CDR2 SYDVKM. Losses at the gene ends were 6 bases for V and 7 bases for J; bases not matched to a gene: 12.

The chain joins TRBV7-9 to TRBJ1-2; D is unresolved. The CDR3 runs to 14 residues. The V gene lost 3 bases and the J gene lost 6 bases, with 14 bases spanning the gap. CDR1 SEHNR and CDR2 FQNEAQ come from the germline V gene (reference sequence). The CDR3 sequence is CASSFGGVEDGYTF. CDR3 bases: TGTGCCAGCAGCTTCGGTGGGGTGGAGGATGGCTACACCTTC.

The rearrangement joins TRBV6-2 or TRBV6-3 to TRBJ1-2, with 11 bases fitting TRBD1. Trimming at V came to 0 bases and at J to 2 bases, leaving 11 bases not matched to a gene. In germline, CDR1 is MNHEY, CDR2 SVGEGT. The CDR3 sequence is 19 residues long. The CDR3, as DNA: TGTGCCAGCAGTTACTCGACGCGGGCCGGGACAGGGGGAAACTATGGCTACACCTTC. Translation gives CASSYSTRAGTGGNYGYTF.

The chain joins TRBV5-1 to TRBJ2-7, with TRBD1 matching over 7 bases. The V gene end was trimmed by 4 bases and the J gene end by 5 bases; junction bases not matched to a gene: 9. Germline loops: CDR1 SGHRS, CDR2 YFSETQ. This CDR3 is 14 amino acids long. The CDR3, as DNA: TGCGCCAGCAGCGTTACGGGACAGTACAACGAGCAGTACTTC. Protein: CASSVTGQYNEQYF.

V usage is TRBV18 and J usage is TRBJ1-1, with D unclear. Germline CDR1 is KGHSH and CDR2 is LQKENI. V lost 3 bases to trimming and J lost 1 base, with 9 bases between them. The CDR3 is 14 amino acids. CDR3 amino acids: CASSPGLENTEAFF. Here the CDR3 DNA reads TGTGCCAGCTCACCCGGGTTAGAGAACACTGAAGCTTTCTTT.

The chain uses TRBV5-1 and TRBJ1-2; D not certain. Germline CDR1 SGHRS, CDR2 YFSETQ. This CDR3 spans 12 amino acids. V was shortened by 2 bases and J by 0 bases, with 2 bases between the two germline ends. This CDR3 is CASSFSNYGYTF. Here the CDR3 DNA reads TGCGCCAGCAGCTTCTCTAACTATGGCTACACCTTC.

The chain uses TRBV2 and TRBJ2-3; D is unclear. CDR1 SNHLY and CDR2 FYNNEI come from the germline V gene. Trimming took off 8 bases at V and 2 bases at J, with 5 bases between the two ends. This CDR3 comprises 11 residues. The CDR3 sequence: CASGLTDTQYF. In DNA form, the CDR3 reads TGTGCCAGCGGCCTCACAGATACGCAGTATTTT. The full variable domain, in which reference TRBV2 and TRBJ2-3 provide the parts outside the CDR3, is EPEVTQTPSHQVTQMGQEVILRCVPISNHLYFYWYRQILGQKVEFLVSFYNNEISEKSEIFDDQFSVERPDGSNFTLKIRSTKLEDSAMYFCASGLTDTQYFGPGTRLTVL.

This clone has just one count. The J gene is TRBJ2-3, the V gene TRBV3-1 (or the pseudogene TRBV3-2); 7 bases align to TRBD2. CDR1 is LGHDT, CDR2 YNNKEL, per germline (reference sequence). This CDR3 contains 16 residues. J gave up 1 base and V 1 base, and 5 bases lay outside the gene matches. DNA of the CDR3: TGTGCCAGCAGCCAAGCTCGGGCGGGGGGCACAGATACGCAGTATTTT. Amino acid sequence: CASSQARAGGTDTQYF.

This clone was seen once. The V and J genes are TRBV9 and TRBJ1-4; no reliable D call. Germline V gene data show CDR1 as SGDLS and CDR2 as YYNGEE. This CDR3 comprises 16 residues. V lost 0 bases and J 1 base, leaving 10 bases between the germline ends. The CDR3 reads CASSVDDGRTNEKLFF. The CDR3 DNA reads as TGTGCCAGCAGCGTAGACGACGGGAGAACTAATGAAAAACTGTTTTTT.

V usage is TRBV5-4 and J usage is TRBJ1-2, with D tentatively TRBD1 (5 bases). In germline, CDR1 is SGHNT, CDR2 YYREEE (reference sequence). V lost 1 base to trimming and J lost 2 bases, with 9 bases between them. This CDR3 is built from 14 residues. This CDR3 is CASSLNRNNYGYTF. The CDR3 DNA is TGTGCCAGCAGCTTGAACAGGAACAACTATGGCTACACCTTC. The full variable domain, rest sourced from reference TRBV5-4 and TRBJ1-2, is ETGVTQSPTHLIKTRGQQVTLRCSSQSGHNTVSWYQQALGQGPQFIFQYYREEENGRGNFPPRFSGLQFPNYSSELNVNALELDDSALYLCASSLNRNNYGYTFGSGTRLTVV.